The clone carrying this TCR beta chain occurred many times. Its antigen is not identified. TCRdb processed the RACE reads anew with MiXCR; each CDR3 protein has one entry. The top ten clones hold roughly 1.3% of a sample with tens of thousands of distinct CDR3 sequences, over 8.5% of them seen once. As to time point: patch test 3, about 24 weeks after DPC sensitization. Specified treatment: therapeutic diphenylcyclopropenone sensitization with weekly scalp DPC. This sample is drawn from a study of human T cells and chemical hapten exposure. General study points: More PT1 expanded TCRs went with higher patch test scores. Alopecia in the donors means their immune response may deviate from healthy people's.

The material was whole blood, obtained in connection with sensitization to the hapten diphenylcyclopropenone (DPC). This receptor was identified in a woman between 50 and 59 years old with alopecia areata. Some clones in this sample may be carry-over from other donors' samples.

CDR3 coding DNA: TGTGCCAGCAGTTATAAGGGACTAGCCTATCTAACCGTGGTAGAGCAGTTCTTC. Residues: CASSYKGLAYLTVVEQFF. The chain joins TRBV11-2 to TRBJ2-1; 9 nucleotides line up with TRBD2. The CDR3 is 18 amino acids. V lost 6 bases, J lost 10 bases, and 22 bases stayed unmatched. CDR1 is SGHAT and CDR2 is FQNNGV in the germline V gene.